These 27 T cell receptor beta chains were all obtained from the same sample, sequenced in a study of cytomegalovirus exposure and HLA in healthy donors. The table came from immunoSEQ multiplex PCR; TCRdb's copy has only in-frame clones and leaves some out. The sample contains approximately 170,000 clones, around 90% of which appear only once. Sample: PBMCs. These receptor sequences come from a young woman in good health and CMV-seropositive.

This chain uses TRBV18 with TRBJ1-1, with 7 bases identical to TRBD1. Trimming took 3 bases from V and 4 from J; bases not matched to a gene: 2. The CDR3 is made up of 13 amino acids. Germline V lookup: CDR1 KGHSH, CDR2 LQKENI. The CDR3 nucleotides read TGTGCCAGCTCACCGGACAGGTTCACTGAAGCTTTCTTT. It is translated as CASSPDRFTEAFF.

A few counts support this clone. This chain links TRBV11-2 with TRBJ1-2, with 8 bases identical to TRBD1. CDR1 is SGHAT, CDR2 FQNNGV, per germline. Trimming at V came to 7 bases and at J to 1 base, leaving 8 bases not matched to a gene. CDR3 size: 15 residues. CDR3 nucleotide sequence: TGTGCCAGCAACGCTATAACAGGGGGTAACTATGGCTACACCTTC. It is translated as CASNAITGGNYGYTF.

The chain uses TRBV5-8 and TRBJ2-1, with 16 bases matching TRBD2. CDR1 is SGHTS and CDR2 is YDEGEE in the germline V gene. With V trimmed by 4 bases and J by 2 bases, 3 bases remained unmatched. The CDR3 spans 17 residues. This CDR3 is CASSLGTSGRAYNEQFF. The CDR3 bases are TGTGCCAGCAGCCTGGGGACTAGCGGGAGGGCCTACAATGAGCAGTTCTTC.

The chain joins TRBV27 to TRBJ1-6; the D is unclear. The germline V gene encodes CDR1 MNHEY and CDR2 SMNVEV (reference sequence). The V end lost 2 bases, the J end lost 7 bases, and 15 bases lay between the germline ends. The CDR3 totals 16 residues. Here the CDR3 DNA reads TGTGCCAGCAGTTTACAAGATCGCGCGGGAAATTCACCCCTCCACTTT. Translated, it gives CASSLQDRAGNSPLHF.

The table lists this clone with a count of one. This chain uses TRBV6-6 with TRBJ2-1; possible D gene TRBD2, 5 bases. V was cut by 6 bases and J by 0 bases, with 15 bases left in between. The CDR3 spans 16 residues. The germline CDR1 and CDR2 sequences are MNHNY and SVGAGI (reference sequence). CDR3 loop: CASSLSSRRSYNEQFF. The DNA for the CDR3 is TGTGCCAGCAGCCTCTCTAGCCGACGCTCCTACAATGAGCAGTTCTTC.

CDR3 sequence reads: CASSDGLASTQYF. The CDR3 nucleotides are TGTGCCAGCAGTGATGGACTAGCTAGTACGCAGTATTTT. This rearrangement joins TRBV2 to TRBJ2-3, with TRBD2 identical over 8 bases. CDR1 and CDR2 from the germline V gene are SNHLY and FYNNEI. V was clipped by 3 bases and J by 8 bases; unmatched bases: 4. The CDR3 runs 13 residues. The variable domain in full, with the rest retrieved from reference TRBV2 and TRBJ2-3, is EPEVTQTPSHQVTQMGQEVILRCVPISNHLYFYWYRQILGQKVEFLVSFYNNEISEKSEIFDDQFSVERPDGSNFTLKIRSTKLEDSAMYFCASSDGLASTQYFGPGTRLTVL.

V usage is TRBV19 and J usage is TRBJ1-2; 7 nucleotides align to TRBD1. The CDR3 length is 16 residues. J was trimmed by 3 bases and V by 2 bases; bases with no gene match: 9. CDR1 is LNHDA, CDR2 SQIVND, per germline (reference sequence). The CDR3 sequence: CASSITVAGGYYGYTF. The CDR3 nucleotides are TGTGCCAGTAGTATAACGGTCGCAGGGGGGTACTATGGCTACACCTTC.

The chain links TRBV5-6 to TRBJ1-5; a possible D gene is TRBD1 (6 bases). The CDR3 sequence is 17 residues long. The germline CDR1 and CDR2 sequences are SGHDT and YYEEEE. With 4 bases removed from V and 1 base from J, the gap between germline ends came to 18 bases. CDR3 coding DNA: TGTGCCAGCAGCGAACTACGAGGGGGGGTAAGCAATCAGCCCCAGCATTTT. Translating gives CASSELRGGVSNQPQHF.

The rearrangement uses TRBV27 and TRBJ2-3; 9 bases match TRBD2. V dropped 7 bases and J dropped 5; count of bases not matched to a gene: 7. The germline V gene encodes CDR1 MNHEY and CDR2 SMNVEV (reference sequence). This CDR3 comprises 14 residues. The CDR3 DNA reads as TGTGCCAGCAAACAGCGGGGGGTCGGAGATACGCAGTATTTT. This translates into CASKQRGVGDTQYF.

The chain recombines TRBV18 with TRBJ2-7; 8 bases are a match to TRBD1. The CDR3 runs to 14 residues. Germline values: CDR1 KGHSH, CDR2 LQKENI. The junction had 5 bases not matched to a gene; V was cut back by 4 bases and J by 3 bases. The CDR3 region has the DNA TGTGCCAGCTCACTCCCGGGACAGGTCTACGAGCAGTACTTC. This gives the protein CASSLPGQVYEQYF.

The gene calls are TRBV6-6 and TRBJ2-7, with 11 nucleotides matching TRBD2. V shed 8 bases, J shed 3 bases, and the junction held 9 bases outside the gene matches. This CDR3 has 15 amino acids. The V gene's germline CDR1 is MNHNY and CDR2 SVGAGI (reference sequence). CDR3 protein: CASRPLAGGFYEQYF. The CDR3 nucleotides are TGTGCCAGCCGCCCGCTAGCGGGAGGTTTCTACGAGCAGTACTTC.

The chain couples TRBV7-9 to TRBJ1-1; the D gene is possibly TRBD1 (5 bases). The CDR3 extends over 14 amino acids. Germline lookup yields CDR1 SEHNR and CDR2 FQNEAQ (reference sequence). Trimming took off 5 bases at V and 2 bases at J, with 12 bases between the two ends. The CDR3 bases are TGTGCCAGCAGCCACAGCGGGGGTAACACTGAAGCTTTCTTT. Translated: CASSHSGGNTEAFF.

The CDR3 loop is CSVEDLNYGYTF. In nucleotides, the CDR3 is TGCAGCGTTGAAGATCTCAACTATGGCTACACCTTC. V is TRBV29-1 and J is TRBJ1-2; D is uncertain. Deletions cut 0 bases from V and 2 bases from J, with 4 bases between. Germline values: CDR1 SQVTM, CDR2 ANQGSEA. CDR3 length equals 12 residues. The whole variable domain, remainder taken from reference TRBV29-1 and TRBJ1-2, is SAVISQKPSRDICQRGTSLTIQCQVDSQVTMMFWYRQQPGQSLTLIATANQGSEATYESGFVIDKFPISRPNLTFSTLTVSNMSPEDSSIYLCSVEDLNYGYTFGSGTRLTVV.

The CDR3 sequence is CASTLEGLNTEAFF. In DNA, the CDR3 is TGTGCCAGTACCCTGGAGGGACTGAACACTGAAGCTTTCTTT. This chain joins TRBV19 and TRBJ1-1, with a possible D match to TRBD1 (5 bases). The CDR3 has 14 amino acids. Trimming removed 7 bases at V and 0 bases at J, with 12 bases between. Germline V gives CDR1 LNHDA, CDR2 SQIVND (reference sequence).

The J gene is TRBJ2-3, the V gene TRBV7-3, with D tentatively TRBD2 (6 bases). CDR3 length: 17 amino acids. V was cut by 5 bases and J by 0 bases, with 18 bases left in between. Germline loops: CDR1 SGHTA, CDR2 FQGTGA. The CDR3 is CASSPTRLVPSTDTQYF. The CDR3 DNA sequence: TGTGCCAGCAGCCCTACTCGACTAGTCCCGAGCACAGATACGCAGTATTTT.

The J gene is TRBJ1-6, the V gene TRBV27; 8 positions agree with TRBD1. CDR3 length: 14 amino acids. Germline lookup yields CDR1 MNHEY and CDR2 SMNVEV (reference sequence). V was clipped by 6 bases and J by 14 bases; unmatched bases: 12. The DNA of the CDR3 is TGTGCCAGCAGGAGGACAGGGATGGGAATAACCCTCCACTTT. The encoded protein is CASRRTGMGITLHF.

The chain uses TRBV5-8 and TRBJ1-1; 7 bases are a match to TRBD1. Germline V gene lookup returns CDR1 SGHTS and CDR2 YDEGEE. The CDR3 is 16 residues long. V lost 4 bases, J lost 1 base, and 10 bases stayed unmatched. The CDR3 DNA follows: TGTGCCAGCAGCGTGCAGACAGGGAAGGGGAACACTGAAGCTTTCTTT. It translates to CASSVQTGKGNTEAFF.

The V and J genes are TRBV7-2 and TRBJ1-2, with 8 bases matching TRBD1. CDR3 size: 14 residues. Germline trimming cut 5 bases from V and 2 bases from J; bases unmatched to any gene: 4. Germline V gene lookup returns CDR1 SGHTA and CDR2 FQGNSA. Here the CDR3 reads CASSVWDRNYGYTF. CDR3 nucleotides: TGTGCCAGCAGCGTCTGGGACAGGAACTATGGCTACACCTTC.

The V gene is TRBV4-1, the J gene TRBJ2-1; 8 nucleotides match TRBD2. This CDR3 is 13 amino acids long. Germline V gene data show CDR1 as MGHRA and CDR2 as YSYEKL. V shed 2 bases and J 12 bases; nucleotides not matched to a gene: 6. The CDR3 region has the DNA TGCGCCAGCAGCCAACTAGCGGGCGAGGCGCAGTTCTTC. Translation gives CASSQLAGEAQFF.

The chain links TRBV28 to TRBJ2-5, with 12 bases identical to TRBD2. From germline, CDR1 is MDHEN and CDR2 SYDVKM. This CDR3 contains 13 residues. V was clipped by 8 bases and J by 3 bases; unmatched bases: 1. The DNA for the CDR3 is TGTGCCAGCCGGACTAGCGGGGAAGAGACCCAGTACTTC. This sequence encodes CASRTSGEETQYF. Supplemented by reference TRBV28 and TRBJ2-5, the full variable domain reads DVKVTQSSRYLVKRTGEKVFLECVQDMDHENMFWYRQDPGLGLRLIYFSYDVKMKEKGDIPEGYSVSREKKERFSLILESASTNQTSMYLCASRTSGEETQYFGPGTRLLVL.

The table lists this clone with a count of one. The rearrangement links TRBV6-5 to TRBJ1-2; 7 nucleotides line up with TRBD1. The germline gives CDR1 MNHEY, CDR2 SVGAGI. The CDR3 has 13 residues. The V gene end was trimmed by 2 bases and the J gene end by 4 bases; junction bases not matched to a gene: 1. In DNA, the CDR3 is TGTGCCAGCAGTTACGACAGGGCCTATGGCTACACCTTC. This sequence encodes CASSYDRAYGYTF.

The chain couples TRBV27 to TRBJ2-1; 8 bases fit TRBD2. Germline V gives CDR1 MNHEY, CDR2 SMNVEV (reference sequence). With 6 bases clipped from V and 4 bases from J, the junction kept 2 bases outside the gene matches. The CDR3 has 13 amino acids. CDR3 loop: CASSLAGYNEQFF. The CDR3 coding sequence is TGTGCCAGCAGCTTAGCGGGATACAATGAGCAGTTCTTC.

In the case of this clone: Here the CDR3 omits its conserved ending phenylalanine or tryptophan, so a read error is the likely source. The chain employs TRBV6-5 and TRBJ1-1; D unclear. Trimming cost V 6 bases and J 6 bases, with 11 bases left between them. Per the germline V gene, CDR1 is MNHEY and CDR2 is SVGAGI. This CDR3 has 12 amino acids. In DNA, the CDR3 is TGTGCCAGCAGCGAGGGAGTCGCTGAAGCTTTCCTT. Translated: CASSEGVAEAFL.

This clone appeared a single time. The DNA of the CDR3 is TGCAGCGTTGAGGACATGAGTCAAGAGACCCAGTACTTC. It yields the protein CSVEDMSQETQYF. J is TRBJ2-5 and V is TRBV29-1; the D gene is possibly TRBD1 (5 bases). Trimming removed 3 bases at V and 2 bases at J, with 10 bases between. The CDR3 loop spans 13 amino acids. The germline CDR1 and CDR2 sequences are SQVTM and ANQGSEA.

The chain links TRBV2 to TRBJ2-2, with 7 bases that match TRBD1. Trimming cost V 7 bases and J 0 bases; bases outside gene matches: 8. This CDR3 region has 16 residues. CDR1 is SNHLY, CDR2 FYNNEI, per germline. The CDR3, as DNA: TGTGCCAGCACCCGGGACAGACCTTCGAACACCGGGGAGCTGTTTTTT. This encodes CASTRDRPSNTGELFF. The variable domain in full, with the rest retrieved from reference TRBV2 and TRBJ2-2, is EPEVTQTPSHQVTQMGQEVILRCVPISNHLYFYWYRQILGQKVEFLVSFYNNEISEKSEIFDDQFSVERPDGSNFTLKIRSTKLEDSAMYFCASTRDRPSNTGELFFGEGSRLTVL.

The chain carries TRBV28 and TRBJ2-7; 9 bases are a match to TRBD2. Losses at the gene ends were 5 bases for V and 4 bases for J; bases not matched to a gene: 21. CDR3 length: 19 residues. From germline, CDR1 is MDHEN and CDR2 SYDVKM. In DNA, the CDR3 is TGTGCCAGCAGTCCCGACTGGGGTAGCGGGAGTCGCAATTCGTACGAGCAGTACTTC. It translates to CASSPDWGSGSRNSYEQYF.

V usage is TRBV4-1 and J usage is TRBJ2-7; TRBD1 matches at 8 bases. Unmatched junction bases numbered 9, after V lost 2 bases and J lost 3 bases. CDR1 and CDR2 from the germline V gene are MGHRA and YSYEKL. The CDR3 extends over 16 amino acids. In nucleotides, the CDR3 is TGCGCCAGCAGCCAACTCGAGGACAGGGCAGACTACGAGCAGTACTTC. Translation gives CASSQLEDRADYEQYF.